The source of this T cell receptor (beta chain) is a study of T cells in women clearing cervical HPV infection. The assay was immunoSEQ multiplex PCR, and TCRdb's table has in-frame clones only and misses some. The sample table includes some 30,000 clones. There are 16 residues in the CDR3. Trimming removed 1 base from V and 1 base from J; junction bases left unmatched: 3. The germline V gene encodes CDR1 PRHDT and CDR2 FYEKMQ (reference sequence). About this clone: Antigen specificity is unknown. The read ends 3 residues early relative to the CDR3; the germline J gene fills the gap.

All donors had a single incident cervical HPV16 infection, not prevalent. Whole-study findings and limits: CIN3+ cases had significantly higher TCR richness than controls; evenness did not differ.

Sequences were obtained from blood buffy coat. The receptor comes from a woman aged 18 to 69 with a cervical HPV16 infection that either progressed to CIN3+ or cleared (not recorded which). The chain carries TRBV13 and TRBJ2-5, with TRBD2 identical over 10 bases. The CDR3 bases that were read are TGTGCCAGCAGCTTAGTGCTAGCGGGGGCCCAAGAGACC. This encodes CASSLVLAGAQET. The complete CDR3 reads CASSLVLAGAQETQYF.